This is a list of T cell receptor beta chains from one sample in a study of PD-1 blockade in classical Hodgkin lymphoma. Measured with immunoSEQ multiplex PCR; TCRdb has only the in-frame clones, and not every one. The table includes 15,000 to 20,000 clones, 85% detected once. Here the sequenced sample was CD4+ T cells from blood, taken at baseline. All receptors derive from a human donor with classical Hodgkin lymphoma. Both conserved end residues are part of each CDR3.

>TRBV18|TRBJ2-5
CASSPGRMELVTQYF
>TRBV30|TRBJ1-4
CAWSVFLGRREKLFF
>TRBV28|TRBJ1-1
CASSLLRLRGTEAFF
>TRBV10-3|TRBJ2-3
CAISVSDTQYF
>TRBV11-2|TRBJ2-3
CASSLELTGGTDTQYF
>TRBV9|TRBJ1-3
CASSVGLILRPHGNTIYF
>TRBV7-8|TRBJ2-1
CASSLAGGTNEQFF
>TRBV10-3|TRBJ2-2
CAISRDDTGELFF
>TRBV5-1|TRBJ2-1
CASSLTGAGHEQFF
>TRBV4-2|TRBJ2-5
CASSQDPTGGWETQYF
>TRBV2|TRBJ1-5
CASRRRPGDNQPQHF
>TRBV6-5|TRBJ2-7
CASSALDRGPYEQYF
>TRBV7-9|TRBJ1-1
CASSLRQGVKRTEAFF
>TRBV25-1|TRBJ1-1
CASLPVIRGTEAFF
>TRBV7-9|TRBJ1-2
CASSLGEGGNYGYTF
>TRBV23-1|TRBJ1-1
CASSHPPMNTEAFF
>TRBV18|TRBJ2-7
CASSPRGTSASYEQYF
>TRBV4-3|TRBJ2-5
CASSQEWTGGETQYF
>TRBV10-3|TRBJ2-7
CAISEGSGPYEQYF
>TRBV19|TRBJ2-3
CASSIRPGLPPDTQYF
>TRBV5-6|TRBJ2-5
CASSLWETQYF
>TRBV4-2|TRBJ2-5
CASSQDPGEQETQYF
>TRBV6-5|TRBJ2-7
CASAASSSYEQYF
>TRBV10-2|TRBJ1-1
CASSRQGSAKAFF
>TRBV30|TRBJ2-3
CAWSVRGRGGTDTQYF
>TRBV18|TRBJ1-3
CASGGSSGNTIYF
>TRBV10-3|TRBJ2-2
CAITRAANTGELFF
>TRBV7-3|TRBJ2-2
CASSLLAGITGELFF
>TRBV20-1|TRBJ2-1
CSAERYNEQFF
>TRBV18|TRBJ2-7
CASSLGTSGFFSYEQYF
>TRBV9|TRBJ2-2
CASSSAVGGQGITGELFF
>TRBV7-2|TRBJ2-3
CASSLRAGSFTDTQYF
>TRBV6-5|TRBJ1-1
CASSYSPMNTEAFF
>TRBV6-6|TRBJ2-1
CASSTSTSGFINEQFF
>TRBV6-6|TRBJ1-5
CASTIGSQPQHF
>TRBV9|TRBJ2-1
CASTPGSQRPYNEQFF
>TRBV2|TRBJ1-6
CASSRGTSYNSPLHF
>TRBV9|TRBJ2-3
CASSVAAGGAGDTQYF
>TRBV28|TRBJ1-1
CASSLRSRNTEAFF
>TRBV5-4|TRBJ1-1
CASSLGGQNTEAFF
>TRBV28|TRBJ1-2
CASSPPIPGANYGYTF
>TRBV2|TRBJ2-5
CASSEVRKGETQYF
>TRBV18|TRBJ2-3
CASSIVSTDTQYF
>TRBV7-2|TRBJ1-2
CASSLGQGKYYGYTF